Below are 3 T cell receptor beta chains sequenced from a single sample in a study of cytomegalovirus exposure and HLA in healthy donors. Libraries were prepared by immunoSEQ multiplex PCR; TCRdb keeps only in-frame clonotypes and omits some of them. The table has 230,000 or so clones, around 88% seen once. The sample consisted of PBMCs. These receptors originate from a woman aged 18-29 years in good health and CMV-seronegative.

The rearrangement uses TRBV10-3 and TRBJ2-3, with D possibly being TRBD1 (5 bases). CDR3 length: 14 amino acids. In germline, CDR1 is ENHRY, CDR2 SYGVKD. Trimming pared 7 bases from V and 0 bases from J, leaving 11 bases between. CDR3 DNA: TGTGCCATCACGGTCAGGGCTAGCACAGATACGCAGTATTTT. Its protein product is CAITVRASTDTQYF.

The CDR3 region is CASSLIPSRYNEQFF. The DNA for the CDR3 is TGTGCCAGCAGCTTAATCCCTAGCCGCTACAATGAGCAGTTCTTC. The V and J genes are TRBV7-9 and TRBJ2-1; the D gene is possibly TRBD2 (5 bases). This CDR3 is 15 amino acids long. Germline CDR1 SEHNR, CDR2 FQNEAQ (reference sequence). V lost 2 bases and J lost 3, with 11 bases in between.

The chain couples TRBV9 to TRBJ2-7; D gene uncertain. CDR1 is SGDLS, CDR2 YYNGEE, per germline. The CDR3 consists of 13 residues. V was shortened by 0 bases and J by 3 bases, with 7 bases between the two germline ends. The CDR3 DNA follows: TGTGCCAGCAGCGTAGGCCCGCGCTACGAGCAGTACTTC. This translates into CASSVGPRYEQYF.